At least ten counts were recorded for the clone carrying this TCR beta chain. Its antigen is undetermined. The data belong to a study of early T cells in non-severe SARS-CoV-2 infection. Findings and limits, study-wide: Anti-spike CD8 specificities were favored by VDJdb matching, whose results missed private and CD4 specificities.

Germline values: CDR1 DFQATT, CDR2 SNEGSKA (reference sequence). The V gene lost 4 bases and the J gene lost 3 bases, with 8 bases spanning the gap. This CDR3 spans 12 amino acids. TCRdb independently ran MiXCR on the 5' RACE reads; one entry per CDR3 protein. The sample lists some 81,000 distinct CDR3 sequences; about a sixth were seen once. Sequenced: whole blood. The V and J genes are TRBV20-1 and TRBJ2-3; a weak D match, TRBD2 (6 bases). This TCR was sampled from an adult who was a healthcare worker with PCR-confirmed SARS-CoV-2 infection or an uninfected control (not recorded which). CDR3 nucleotides: TGCAGTGCTACACGGGAGACAGATACGCAGTATTTT. Protein product: CSATRETDTQYF.